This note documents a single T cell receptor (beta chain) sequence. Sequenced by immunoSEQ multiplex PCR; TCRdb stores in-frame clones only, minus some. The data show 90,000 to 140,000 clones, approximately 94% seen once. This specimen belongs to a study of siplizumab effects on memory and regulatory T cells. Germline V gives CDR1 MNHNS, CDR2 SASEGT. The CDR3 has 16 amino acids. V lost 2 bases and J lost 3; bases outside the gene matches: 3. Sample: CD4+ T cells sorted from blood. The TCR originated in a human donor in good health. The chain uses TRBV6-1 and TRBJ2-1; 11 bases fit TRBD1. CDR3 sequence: CASSERGTGGYNEQFF. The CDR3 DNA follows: TGTGCCAGCAGTGAAAGGGGGACAGGGGGCTACAATGAGCAGTTCTTC.